These 12 T cell receptor beta chains came from one sample sequenced in a study of identical twins. TCRdb recomputed calls from the 5' RACE reads with MiXCR, one row per CDR3 protein. The sample has approximately 230,000 distinct CDR3 sequences, around 6.5% seen once. This sample also appeared in a second study, on T cells expressing NK-cell markers.

Sequenced input: CD8+ T cells sorted from blood. The receptors shown here come from a young woman in good health.

This clonotype was counted ten times or more. This chain links TRBV20-1 with TRBJ2-5; 12 positions agree with TRBD2. Germline V gene lookup returns CDR1 DFQATT and CDR2 SNEGSKA (reference sequence). The CDR3 is 16 amino acids. V lost 6 bases to trimming and J lost 7 bases; unmatched junction nucleotides: 15. CDR3 protein: CSARAGLAGGIGTQYF. CDR3 in DNA: TGCAGTGCCCGAGCGGGACTAGCGGGTGGGATAGGGACCCAGTACTTC.

This clonotype was found many times. This chain connects TRBV5-1 to TRBJ2-7; D gene uncertain. The CDR3 totals 14 residues. V was pared by 1 base and J by 0 bases, with 8 bases between. Looked up from germline, CDR1 is SGHRS and CDR2 is YFSETQ. The DNA of the CDR3 is TGCGCCAGCAGCTTGTATGGCAGCTCCTACGAGCAGTACTTC. Translated: CASSLYGSSYEQYF.

The V gene is TRBV7-9, the J gene TRBJ1-1, with D perhaps matching TRBD1 (5 bases). V was cut by 0 bases and J by 2 bases, with 10 bases left in between. In germline, CDR1 is SEHNR, CDR2 FQNEAQ (reference sequence). This CDR3 is built from 15 residues. This CDR3 is CASSLARQGNTEAFF. The CDR3 DNA reads as TGTGCCAGCAGCTTAGCGCGCCAGGGAAACACTGAAGCTTTCTTT.

This clonotype showed up many times. The chain employs TRBV5-1 and TRBJ1-1, with D possibly TRBD1 on 5 matching bases. The CDR3 consists of 14 residues. V shed 4 bases and J shed 1 base, with 11 bases lying between them. Germline V gene sequence: CDR1 SGHRS, CDR2 YFSETQ. The CDR3 DNA sequence: TGCGCCAGCAGCAAGACAGTTAAGAACACTGAAGCTTTCTTT. This sequence encodes CASSKTVKNTEAFF. The variable domain in full, with the rest retrieved from reference TRBV5-1 and TRBJ1-1, is KAGVTQTPRYLIKTRGQQVTLSCSPISGHRSVSWYQQTPGQGLQFLFEYFSETQRNKGNFPGRFSGRQFSNSRSEMNVSTLELGDSALYLCASSKTVKNTEAFFGQGTRLTVV.

This clonotype has only a few counts. This chain links TRBV27 with TRBJ2-2; 8 bases match TRBD1. V gave up 5 bases and J gave up 6 bases; unmatched junction bases: 11. This CDR3 region has 16 residues. Germline V gene data show CDR1 as MNHEY and CDR2 as SMNVEV (reference sequence). CDR3 sequence: CASSHTDTGGPGELFF. The CDR3 DNA reads as TGTGCCAGCAGTCACACCGACACAGGGGGGCCCGGGGAGCTGTTTTTT.

CDR3 coding DNA: TGCGCCAGCAGCCTGACTAGCGGATTCGACTACGAGCAGTACTTC. It encodes CASSLTSGFDYEQYF. The genes are TRBV5-1 and TRBJ2-7, with TRBD2 matching over 9 bases. CDR3 length equals 15 residues. V lost 4 bases, J lost 3 bases, and 8 bases stayed unmatched. In germline, CDR1 is SGHRS, CDR2 YFSETQ.

In its sample, this clonotype was seen many times. The V gene is TRBV12-3 or TRBV12-4, the J gene TRBJ2-7, with 10 bases fitting TRBD2. The CDR3 totals 15 residues. The V gene end was trimmed by 5 bases and the J gene end by 2 bases; junction bases not matched to a gene: 6. CDR3 sequence reads: CASSGYLAGAYEQYF. The CDR3 DNA sequence: TGTGCCAGCAGTGGCTACCTAGCGGGGGCCTACGAGCAGTACTTC.

In DNA form, the CDR3 reads TGTGCCAGCGAACCAACGAACTACAATGAGCAGTTCTTC. Protein product: CASEPTNYNEQFF. V and J are TRBV6-1 and TRBJ2-1; D call uncertain. Per germline, CDR1 MNHNS and CDR2 SASEGT. This CDR3 contains 13 residues. Trimming pared 8 bases from V and 3 bases from J, leaving 11 bases between.

The chain links TRBV11-2 to TRBJ2-1; 10 positions agree with TRBD2. V was pared by 7 bases and J by 6 bases, with 9 bases of the junction left unmatched. CDR1 SGHAT and CDR2 FQNNGV come from the germline V gene. The CDR3 consists of 15 residues. This CDR3 reads CASTLLAGPSNEQFF. The CDR3 coding sequence is TGTGCCAGCACCCTACTAGCGGGACCTTCCAATGAGCAGTTCTTC.

This clonotype was recorded many times. The J gene is TRBJ2-5, the V gene TRBV12-3 or TRBV12-4, with TRBD2 matching 8 bases. CDR3 length equals 13 residues. V shed 5 bases and J 3 bases; nucleotides not matched to a gene: 2. CDR3 DNA sequence: TGTGCCAGCAGTGCAGCGGGAGAAGAGACCCAGTACTTC. Encoded protein: CASSAAGEETQYF.

The J gene is TRBJ1-1, the V gene TRBV5-1; possible D gene TRBD1, 6 bases. This CDR3 comprises 14 residues. Trimming cost V 2 bases and J 1 base, with 9 bases left between them. Germline loops: CDR1 SGHRS, CDR2 YFSETQ. CDR3 amino acids: CASSFRDTNTEAFF. Written as DNA, the CDR3 is TGCGCCAGCAGCTTCCGGGACACGAACACTGAAGCTTTCTTT.

This clonotype has at least ten counts. CDR3 sequence reads: CASSVAGGASLNTEAFF. The CDR3 region has the DNA TGTGCCAGCAGCGTTGCGGGGGGGGCAAGCTTGAACACTGAAGCTTTCTTT. This chain connects TRBV9 to TRBJ1-1; maybe TRBD1 (6 bases). This CDR3 is 17 amino acids long. Trimming cost V 2 bases and J 0 bases, with 17 bases left between them. CDR1 is SGDLS, CDR2 YYNGEE, per germline.